A selection of T cell receptor beta chains follows, all from one sample in a study of blood T cell repertoires in COVID-19. Measured with immunoSEQ multiplex PCR; TCRdb has only the in-frame clones, and not every one. In the table there are 210,000 or so clones, about 86% of which are singletons. What was sequenced was peripheral blood. These receptors originate from a young man with active or convalescent COVID-19. The CDR3 runs from the conserved cysteine through the conserved F or W. The D gene is left open where the match is weak. Expanded clones are given a class, and other clones once, few, many or no size at all.

v_call,d_call,j_call,cdr3_length,clone_size,cdr3_nt,cdr3_aa
TRBV19,NA,TRBJ2-7,14,NA,TGTGCCAGTAGTATCCGGGTTTTCACCTACGAGCAGTACTTC,CASSIRVFTYEQYF
TRBV5-1,NA,TRBJ2-1,14,NA,TGCGCCAGCAGCATCACTTACAGGGTCAATGAGCAGTTCTTC,CASSITYRVNEQFF
TRBV19,TRBD2,TRBJ2-5,15,NA,TGTGCCAGTAGTATAGTTGGTAGCGGGAGTAAGACCCAGTACTTC,CASSIVGSGSKTQYF
TRBV5-8,NA,TRBJ2-7,13,few,TGTGCCAGCAGCCCGGGACACCTCTACGAGCAGTACTTC,CASSPGHLYEQYF
TRBV27,TRBD2,TRBJ2-5,17,NA,TGTGCCAGCAAGGGACTAGCGGGAGGGCCAGTGAGAGAGACCCAGTACTTC,CASKGLAGGPVRETQYF
TRBV7-8,NA,TRBJ2-1,15,few,TGTGCCAGCAGCTTCCTACTAGACTCCTACAATGAGCAGTTCTTC,CASSFLLDSYNEQFF
TRBV2,NA,TRBJ2-1,15,once,TGTGCCACCCAGGGGCCGGGACCCCAGGACAATGAGCAGTTCTTC,CATQGPGPQDNEQFF
TRBV3-1/TRBV3-2,NA,TRBJ2-7,12,once,TGTGCCAGCAGCCCGCAGGGCTACGAGCAGTACTTC,CASSPQGYEQYF
TRBV14,NA,TRBJ1-6,14,few,TGTGCCAGCAGCCAAGATGGGCCAAATTCACCCCTCCACTTT,CASSQDGPNSPLHF
TRBV9,TRBD2,TRBJ2-1,18,NA,TGTGCCATCATCAGTGGGACTAGCGGGAGAGGGATCACCAATGAGCAGTTCTTC,CAIISGTSGRGITNEQFF